The clone carrying this T cell receptor (beta chain) was recorded a few times. The antigen remains undetermined. Use of 60 Vbeta and 13 Jbeta primers characterized the PCR. Authors' processing steps: In a later analysis, the count reached 80 million or so unique TCR beta chains, with 10 million to 11 million shared. Profiling relied on immunoSEQ multiplex PCR, and the TCRdb table lists in-frame clones only, not all of them. V and J calls plus clone size are reproduced from that table; the DNA served to infer D and trimming. The sample has 150,000 to 200,000 clones, 70% to 90% seen once. The source of the sample is a study of cytomegalovirus exposure and HLA in healthy donors. Study-level results: The authors enumerated 164 TCR beta chains as linked to cytomegalovirus. Previously analyzed data showed that most TCR beta V segments were productive at a frequency of about 87% or about 30%.

CDR1 and CDR2 (germline): LNHDA, SQIVND (reference sequence). This CDR3 spans 16 amino acids. The J segment lost 4 bases and the V segment lost 3 bases, leaving 8 bases of the junction unmatched. The rearrangement joins TRBV19 to TRBJ2-3; TRBD1 matches 9 bases. The TCR was taken from a man between 18 and 35 years old in good health and CMV-seropositive. The sequenced sample was PBMCs. CDR3 in amino acids: CASSIMGQGYADTQYF. For the CDR3, the DNA is TGTGCCAGTAGTATTATGGGACAGGGATATGCAGATACGCAGTATTTT. The whole variable domain, remainder taken from reference TRBV19 and TRBJ2-3, is DGGITQSPKYLFRKEGQNVTLSCEQNLNHDAMYWYRQDPGQGLRLIYYSQIVNDFQKGDIAEGYSVSREKKESFPLTVTSAQKNPTAFYLCASSIMGQGYADTQYFGPGTRLTVL.